A selection of T cell receptor beta chains follows, all from one sample in a study of blood T cell repertoires in COVID-19. Sequencing used immunoSEQ multiplex PCR; TCRdb keeps in-frame clones, though not all of them. The data show tens of thousands of clones, around four fifths seen once. Sequenced input: peripheral blood. The receptors originated from a woman in her seventies with acute or convalescent COVID-19. The CDR3 runs from the conserved cysteine through the conserved F or W. Each record gives: CDR3 protein, CDR3 DNA, D gene, V gene, J gene, clone size. A D gene is named only where the DNA matches it firmly. Some rows mark clone size as missing; the rest say once, few, many or name a class of expanded clone.

CDR3 protein: CASSQSTGGYDTEAFF
CDR3 DNA: TGTGCCAGCAGCCAATCGACAGGGGGATATGACACTGAAGCTTTCTTT
D gene: TRBD1
V gene: TRBV7-8
J gene: TRBJ1-1
clone size: NA

CDR3 protein: CASSLRTNEQYF
CDR3 DNA: TGTGCCAGCAGCCTCAGAACTAACGAGCAGTACTTC
D gene: NA
V gene: TRBV6-6
J gene: TRBJ2-7
clone size: NA

CDR3 protein: CASSSLSGGPLLTGELFF
CDR3 DNA: TGTGCCAGCAGTTCCCTCTCGGGGGGGCCACTTCTAACCGGGGAGCTGTTTTTT
D gene: TRBD2
V gene: TRBV6-2/TRBV6-3
J gene: TRBJ2-2
clone size: NA

CDR3 protein: CASSWTTASSGNTIYF
CDR3 DNA: TGTGCCAGCAGCTGGACGACAGCGAGCTCTGGAAACACCATATATTTT
D gene: NA
V gene: TRBV3-1/TRBV3-2
J gene: TRBJ1-3
clone size: NA

CDR3 protein: CASSYIQVQETQYF
CDR3 DNA: TGTGCCAGCAGTTACATCCAGGTCCAAGAGACCCAGTACTTC
D gene: NA
V gene: TRBV6-2/TRBV6-3
J gene: TRBJ2-5
clone size: NA

CDR3 protein: CASSLTGQHTEAFF
CDR3 DNA: TGTGCCAGCAGCTTAACCGGACAGCACACTGAAGCTTTCTTT
D gene: NA
V gene: TRBV7-3
J gene: TRBJ1-1
clone size: NA

CDR3 protein: CASSLDRGSYGYTF
CDR3 DNA: TGTGCCAGCAGCCTAGACAGGGGAAGCTATGGCTACACCTTC
D gene: TRBD1
V gene: TRBV7-2
J gene: TRBJ1-2
clone size: NA

CDR3 protein: CASSAWGGGSSGANVLTF
CDR3 DNA: TGTGCCAGCAGTGCTTGGGGGGGAGGGAGCTCTGGGGCCAACGTCCTGACTTTC
D gene: TRBD2
V gene: TRBV25-1
J gene: TRBJ2-6
clone size: NA

CDR3 protein: CAISGDKNTEAFF
CDR3 DNA: TGTGCCATCAGTGGGGACAAGAACACTGAAGCTTTCTTT
D gene: NA
V gene: TRBV10-3
J gene: TRBJ1-1
clone size: NA

CDR3 protein: CASSISLNYGYTF
CDR3 DNA: TGTGCCAGTAGTATTTCGCTAAACTATGGCTACACCTTC
D gene: NA
V gene: TRBV19
J gene: TRBJ1-2
clone size: NA

CDR3 protein: CASQGGGLDTEAFF
CDR3 DNA: TGTGCCTCCCAAGGCGGGGGCTTGGACACTGAAGCTTTCTTT
D gene: NA
V gene: TRBV19
J gene: TRBJ1-1
clone size: few

CDR3 protein: CASQDQGTYNEQFF
CDR3 DNA: TGTGCCAGCCAGGATCAGGGGACATACAATGAGCAGTTCTTC
D gene: NA
V gene: TRBV6-5
J gene: TRBJ2-1
clone size: NA

CDR3 protein: CASSTRQGATEAFF
CDR3 DNA: TGCGCCAGCAGCACCCGACAGGGCGCCACTGAAGCTTTCTTT
D gene: TRBD1
V gene: TRBV5-1
J gene: TRBJ1-1
clone size: NA

CDR3 protein: CASSNNYGYTF
CDR3 DNA: TGTGCCAGCTCTAATAACTATGGCTACACCTTC
D gene: NA
V gene: TRBV18
J gene: TRBJ1-2
clone size: few

CDR3 protein: CASSELSSYEQYF
CDR3 DNA: TGCGCCAGCAGTGAGCTGAGCTCCTACGAGCAGTACTTC
D gene: NA
V gene: TRBV10-2
J gene: TRBJ2-7
clone size: NA

CDR3 protein: CASSWTGQGEAFF
CDR3 DNA: TGTGCCAGCAGCTGGACGGGACAGGGTGAAGCTTTCTTT
D gene: TRBD1
V gene: TRBV7-2
J gene: TRBJ1-1
clone size: NA

CDR3 protein: CASSLLFGTGNTEAFF
CDR3 DNA: TGTGCCAGCAGTTTATTATTCGGGACAGGGAACACTGAAGCTTTCTTT
D gene: TRBD1
V gene: TRBV27
J gene: TRBJ1-1
clone size: NA

CDR3 protein: CASGGGDQPQHF
CDR3 DNA: TGTGCCAGCGGTGGGGGGGATCAGCCCCAGCATTTT
D gene: NA
V gene: TRBV4-2
J gene: TRBJ1-5
clone size: NA

CDR3 protein: CASSFLGTGNTEAFF
CDR3 DNA: TGTGCCAGCAGCTTTTTAGGGACAGGTAACACTGAAGCTTTCTTT
D gene: TRBD1
V gene: TRBV5-4
J gene: TRBJ1-1
clone size: once

CDR3 protein: CASSFAPQNLTYEQYF
CDR3 DNA: TGTGCCAGCAGCTTCGCCCCACAGAATTTAACCTACGAGCAGTACTTC
D gene: NA
V gene: TRBV7-4
J gene: TRBJ2-7
clone size: NA

CDR3 protein: CASRDTGFPGYTF
CDR3 DNA: TGTGCCAGCAGAGATACAGGGTTCCCTGGCTACACCTTC
D gene: NA
V gene: TRBV6-5
J gene: TRBJ1-2
clone size: NA

CDR3 protein: CASSSGTGHYGYTF
CDR3 DNA: TGTGCCAGCAGCTCCGGGACAGGGCACTATGGCTACACCTTC
D gene: TRBD1
V gene: TRBV11-2
J gene: TRBJ1-2
clone size: NA

CDR3 protein: CASSPIDSTSTDTQYF
CDR3 DNA: TGTGCCAGCTCACCAATCGACAGCACTAGCACAGATACGCAGTATTTT
D gene: NA
V gene: TRBV18
J gene: TRBJ2-3
clone size: NA

CDR3 protein: CASTSGFAYEQYF
CDR3 DNA: TGTGCCAGCACCTCGGGGTTCGCCTACGAGCAGTACTTC
D gene: NA
V gene: TRBV6-5
J gene: TRBJ2-7
clone size: NA

CDR3 protein: CASSIGTGGNTEAFF
CDR3 DNA: TGTGCCAGCAGCATCGGGACAGGGGGCAACACTGAAGCTTTCTTT
D gene: TRBD1
V gene: TRBV5-4
J gene: TRBJ1-1
clone size: NA

CDR3 protein: CASSISTDTEAFF
CDR3 DNA: TGTGCCAGTAGTATTTCGACAGACACTGAAGCTTTCTTT
D gene: NA
V gene: TRBV19
J gene: TRBJ1-1
clone size: NA

CDR3 protein: CASSQDRTGWGYTF
CDR3 DNA: TGTGCCAGCAGCCAAGATAGGACAGGTTGGGGCTACACCTTC
D gene: TRBD1
V gene: TRBV14
J gene: TRBJ1-2
clone size: NA

CDR3 protein: CATSSQGTDTQYF
CDR3 DNA: TGTGCCACCTCATCTCAGGGAACAGATACGCAGTATTTT
D gene: NA
V gene: TRBV24-1
J gene: TRBJ2-3
clone size: NA

CDR3 protein: CAISERQPNEAFF
CDR3 DNA: TGTGCCATCAGTGAGCGACAGCCGAATGAAGCTTTCTTT
D gene: NA
V gene: TRBV10-3
J gene: TRBJ1-1
clone size: NA

CDR3 protein: CSVRGAPETQYF
CDR3 DNA: TGCAGCGTCAGGGGGGCCCCAGAGACCCAGTACTTC
D gene: NA
V gene: TRBV29-1
J gene: TRBJ2-5
clone size: once

CDR3 protein: CASSRQGADGYTF
CDR3 DNA: TGTGCCAGTAGTCGACAGGGGGCGGATGGCTACACCTTC
D gene: TRBD1
V gene: TRBV19
J gene: TRBJ1-2
clone size: NA

CDR3 protein: CASSPRGGEQYF
CDR3 DNA: TGTGCCAGCTCACCCCGGGGGGGCGAGCAGTACTTC
D gene: TRBD2
V gene: TRBV18
J gene: TRBJ2-7
clone size: NA

CDR3 protein: CASSLGGQGSNQPQHF
CDR3 DNA: TGCGCCAGCAGCTTGGGGGGACAGGGAAGCAATCAGCCCCAGCATTTT
D gene: TRBD1
V gene: TRBV5-1
J gene: TRBJ1-5
clone size: NA

CDR3 protein: CAWSVSSDTQYF
CDR3 DNA: TGTGCCTGGAGTGTTTCGTCAGATACGCAGTATTTT
D gene: NA
V gene: TRBV30
J gene: TRBJ2-3
clone size: NA

CDR3 protein: CASSRQATGLYIGYTF
CDR3 DNA: TGTGCCAGTAGTAGGCAGGCGACGGGACTCTATATTGGCTACACCTTC
D gene: NA
V gene: TRBV19
J gene: TRBJ1-2
clone size: once

CDR3 protein: CASSLAGTGGNNQPQHF
CDR3 DNA: TGTGCCAGCAGCTTGGCCGGGACAGGGGGAAACAATCAGCCCCAGCATTTT
D gene: TRBD1
V gene: TRBV5-5
J gene: TRBJ1-5
clone size: NA

CDR3 protein: CASSLGRGRGTEAFF
CDR3 DNA: TGTGCCAGCAGCTTGGGGAGGGGGCGAGGGACTGAAGCTTTCTTT
D gene: TRBD1
V gene: TRBV5-6
J gene: TRBJ1-1
clone size: NA

CDR3 protein: CASSLISNEKLFF
CDR3 DNA: TGTGCCAGCAGCTTAATCAGTAATGAAAAACTGTTTTTT
D gene: NA
V gene: TRBV11-2
J gene: TRBJ1-4
clone size: NA

CDR3 protein: CASNQLTGNTGELFF
CDR3 DNA: TGTGCCAGCAACCAGCTGACAGGGAACACCGGGGAGCTGTTTTTT
D gene: NA
V gene: TRBV6-5
J gene: TRBJ2-2
clone size: once

CDR3 protein: CASRRGGANTEAFF
CDR3 DNA: TGTGCCAGCAGACGAGGGGGCGCGAACACTGAAGCTTTCTTT
D gene: TRBD1
V gene: TRBV11-3
J gene: TRBJ1-1
clone size: NA

CDR3 protein: CASSLVGGSYNEQFF
CDR3 DNA: TGTGCCAGCAGCTTGGTGGGGGGCTCCTACAATGAGCAGTTCTTC
D gene: NA
V gene: TRBV5-5
J gene: TRBJ2-1
clone size: NA

CDR3 protein: CASSSWTTAQGGGYTF
CDR3 DNA: TGTGCCAGCAGTTCATGGACCACCGCCCAGGGGGGTGGCTACACCTTC
D gene: TRBD1
V gene: TRBV28
J gene: TRBJ1-2
clone size: NA

CDR3 protein: CASSPSGTNTGELFF
CDR3 DNA: TGCGCCAGCAGTCCTTCCGGGACGAACACCGGGGAGCTGTTTTTT
D gene: NA
V gene: TRBV10-1
J gene: TRBJ2-2
clone size: NA

CDR3 protein: CSVNQGASGYTF
CDR3 DNA: TGCAGCGTTAATCAGGGGGCCAGTGGCTACACCTTC
D gene: TRBD1
V gene: TRBV29-1
J gene: TRBJ1-2
clone size: once

CDR3 protein: CASSRAYTSRDNSPLHF
CDR3 DNA: TGTGCCAGCAGCCGGGCGTACACCTCGCGGGATAATTCACCCCTCCACTTT
D gene: NA
V gene: TRBV25-1
J gene: TRBJ1-6
clone size: NA

CDR3 protein: CAIAREDGNTIYF
CDR3 DNA: TGTGCCATCGCAAGGGAGGATGGAAACACCATATATTTT
D gene: NA
V gene: TRBV11-3
J gene: TRBJ1-3
clone size: NA